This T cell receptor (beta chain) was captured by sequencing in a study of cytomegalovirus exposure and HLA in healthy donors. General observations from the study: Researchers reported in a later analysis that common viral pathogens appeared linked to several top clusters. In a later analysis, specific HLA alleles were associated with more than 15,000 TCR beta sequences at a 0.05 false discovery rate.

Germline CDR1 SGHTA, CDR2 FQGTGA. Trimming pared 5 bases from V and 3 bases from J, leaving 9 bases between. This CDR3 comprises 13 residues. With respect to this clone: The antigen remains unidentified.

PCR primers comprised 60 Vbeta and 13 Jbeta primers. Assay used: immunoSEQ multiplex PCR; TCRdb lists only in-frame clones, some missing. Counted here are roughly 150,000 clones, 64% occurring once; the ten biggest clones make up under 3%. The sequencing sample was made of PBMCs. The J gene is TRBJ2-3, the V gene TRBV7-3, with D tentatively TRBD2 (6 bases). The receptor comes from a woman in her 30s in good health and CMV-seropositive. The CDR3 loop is CASSRGATDTQYF. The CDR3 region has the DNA TGTGCCAGCAGCCGCGGGGCAACAGATACGCAGTATTTT. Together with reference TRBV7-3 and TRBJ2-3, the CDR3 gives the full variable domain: GAGVSQTPSNKVTEKGKYVELRCDPISGHTALYWYRQSLGQGPEFLIYFQGTGAADDSGLPNDRFFAVRPEGSVSTLKIQRTERGDSAVYLCASSRGATDTQYFGPGTRLTVL.